This T cell receptor (beta chain) was retrieved from a study of blood T cell repertoires in COVID-19. Study overall: Some COVID-19 samples were acute and others convalescent; all came from the United States, Italy and Spain.

The assay was immunoSEQ multiplex PCR, and TCRdb's table has in-frame clones only and misses some. The sample holds under 200,000 clones; roughly 83% are singletons and the top ten take over 10%. Per the germline V gene, CDR1 is SGHRS and CDR2 is YFSETQ. The V and J ends lost 6 bases and 2 bases respectively, with 13 bases between them. The length of the CDR3 is 14 residues. Donors were grouped by their self-reported clinical history. This rearrangement joins TRBV5-1 to TRBJ2-3; D unresolved. The receptor was derived from a woman aged 60-75 years who had recovered from COVID-19. Sequencing was done on a sample of PBMCs or T cells enriched from blood (not recorded which). CDR3 region: CASTILETTDTQYF. The CDR3 DNA reads TGCGCCAGCACGATCCTGGAGACCACAGATACGCAGTATTTT.